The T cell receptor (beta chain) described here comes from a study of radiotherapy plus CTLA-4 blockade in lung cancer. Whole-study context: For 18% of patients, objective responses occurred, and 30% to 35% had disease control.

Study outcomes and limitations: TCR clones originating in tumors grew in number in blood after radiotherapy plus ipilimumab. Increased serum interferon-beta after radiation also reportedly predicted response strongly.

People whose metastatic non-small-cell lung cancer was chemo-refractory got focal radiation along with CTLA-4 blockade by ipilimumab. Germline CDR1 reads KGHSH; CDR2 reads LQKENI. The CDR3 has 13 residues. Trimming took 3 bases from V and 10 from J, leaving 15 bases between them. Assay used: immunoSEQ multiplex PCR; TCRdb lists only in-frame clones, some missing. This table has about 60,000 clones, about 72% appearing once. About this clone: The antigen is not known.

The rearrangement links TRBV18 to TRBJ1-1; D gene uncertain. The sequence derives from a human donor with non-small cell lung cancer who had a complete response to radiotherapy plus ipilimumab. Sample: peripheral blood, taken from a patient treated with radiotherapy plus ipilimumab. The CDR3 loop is CASSPDSSLGAFF. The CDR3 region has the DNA TGTGCCAGCTCACCGGACTCCTCACTGGGAGCTTTCTTT.